A single sample is the source of the 13 T cell receptor beta chains below, sequenced in a study of OX40 agonist ivuxolimab in advanced cancers. Assay: immunoSEQ multiplex PCR; the TCRdb copy retains only in-frame clones and omits some. Altogether tens of thousands of clones are present, roughly 80% being singletons, with the ten largest covering around 7.5%. The sample was CD4+ or CD8+ T cells sorted from blood, taken in a trial of the OX40 agonist ivuxolimab. Receptor source: an adult with an advanced solid tumor such as melanoma, head and neck, liver or kidney cancer.

The V call is TRBV30, the J call TRBJ1-6; D is undetermined. The CDR3 consists of 14 residues. CDR1 GTSNPN and CDR2 SVGIG come from the germline V gene (reference sequence). V shed 5 bases and J shed 6 bases, with 14 bases lying between them. CDR3 residues: CAWRGFSVNSPLHF. DNA of the CDR3: TGTGCCTGGCGGGGATTTAGTGTTAATTCACCCCTCCACTTT.

V is TRBV7-9 and J is TRBJ2-1; D may be TRBD1 or TRBD2 (5 bases each). Trimming removed 7 bases from V and 1 base from J, with 14 bases in between. CDR3 length equals 15 residues. The germline CDR1 and CDR2 sequences are SEHNR and FQNEAQ (reference sequence). Written as DNA, the CDR3 is TGTGCCAGCACCTCGCCCGGGACGTCCTACAATGAGCAGTTCTTC. Amino acid sequence: CASTSPGTSYNEQFF.

The chain carries TRBV5-6 and TRBJ1-1; D remains ambiguous. This CDR3 contains 15 residues. Looked up from germline, CDR1 is SGHDT and CDR2 is YYEEEE. Trimming took off 4 bases at V and 1 base at J, with 14 bases between the two ends. In DNA form, the CDR3 reads TGTGCCAGCAGCCCGGAGAAGTTTAGGAACACTGAAGCTTTCTTT. Translation: CASSPEKFRNTEAFF.

The rearrangement links TRBV4-1 to TRBJ2-1; 7 bases are shared with TRBD2. The V gene's germline CDR1 is MGHRA and CDR2 YSYEKL. CDR3 length: 15 amino acids. V dropped 0 bases and J dropped 5; count of bases not matched to a gene: 4. Written as DNA, the CDR3 is TGCGCCAGCAGCCAAGAGGGGGGGGTCCACAATGAGCAGTTCTTC. Protein sequence: CASSQEGGVHNEQFF.

This clone was seen more than once but under ten times. The J gene is TRBJ2-7, the V gene TRBV4-1; a weak D match, TRBD2 (6 bases). Trimming cost V 2 bases and J 5 bases, with 10 bases left between them. This CDR3 has 13 residues. Germline V gene data show CDR1 as MGHRA and CDR2 as YSYEKL. As DNA, the CDR3 is TGCGCCAGCAGCCAAACCTCTAGCGACGAGCAGTACTTC. Translation: CASSQTSSDEQYF.

The chain is built from TRBV29-1 and TRBJ1-2; a possible D gene is TRBD1 (6 bases). The CDR3 is 14 amino acids. CDR1 and CDR2 (germline): SQVTM, ANQGSEA. V lost 5 bases and J lost 0, with 13 bases in between. CDR3 coding DNA: TGCAGCGTTCAAGTAGGGGGTACTAACTATGGCTACACCTTC. It translates to CSVQVGGTNYGYTF.

The chain is built from TRBV5-1 and TRBJ1-5; D gene uncertain. Germline V gene lookup returns CDR1 SGHRS and CDR2 YFSETQ. V gave up 2 bases and J gave up 3 bases, with 15 bases separating them. There are 16 residues in the CDR3. The CDR3 DNA reads as TGCGCCAGCAGCTTATCGGGTGGGGATTCCAATCAGCCCCAGCATTTT. Protein: CASSLSGGDSNQPQHF.

About this clone: Mismatch with germline at one junction end may stem from a read error. This chain connects TRBV5-1 to TRBJ2-1; D ambiguous. Germline CDR1 and CDR2: SGHRS and YFSETQ. This CDR3 has 12 residues. The CDR3 DNA reads as TGCGCCAGCAGCTTGACTCTAGAGGAGCATTTCTTC. Protein sequence: CASSLTLEEHFF. Full variable domain (missing parts from reference TRBV5-1 and TRBJ2-1): KAGVTQTPRYLIKTRGQQVTLSCSPISGHRSVSWYQQTPGQGLQFLFEYFSETQRNKGNFPGRFSGRQFSNSRSEMNVSTLELGDSALYLCASSLTLEEHFFGPGTRLTVL.

V and J are TRBV7-2 and TRBJ1-1; 8 bases match TRBD1. J lost 6 bases, V lost 1 base, and 10 bases had no gene match. Germline CDR1 reads SGHTA; CDR2 reads FQGNSA. There are 16 residues in the CDR3. CDR3 in DNA: TGTGCCAGCAGCTTAGTCCTTAGGACAGGGAATCCTGAAGCTTTCTTT. It encodes CASSLVLRTGNPEAFF.

This clone was observed a single time. V usage is TRBV2 and J usage is TRBJ2-3; TRBD2 agrees at 10 bases. The germline gives CDR1 SNHLY, CDR2 FYNNEI. Losses at the gene ends were 6 bases for V and 4 bases for J; bases not matched to a gene: 7. The CDR3 has 15 amino acids. The CDR3 coding sequence is TGTGCCAGCAGGCCCCAGCGGGGGGGCCCAGATACGCAGTATTTT. Its translation: CASRPQRGGPDTQYF.

This clone was seen more than once but under ten times. This chain joins TRBV4-2 and TRBJ1-1; 8 nucleotides match TRBD1. V trimming: 4 bases; J trimming: 0 bases; junction bases outside the gene matches: 4. The CDR3 is 15 amino acids. Per germline, CDR1 LGHNA and CDR2 YNFKEQ. CDR3 protein: CASSRPDRVNTEAFF. The CDR3 nucleotides read TGTGCCAGCAGCCGCCCGGACAGGGTGAACACTGAAGCTTTCTTT.

This clone was recorded once. The chain uses TRBV19 and TRBJ1-1; 7 bases align to TRBD1. Germline CDR1 and CDR2: LNHDA and SQIVND (reference sequence). J gave up 1 base and V 7 bases, and 6 bases lay outside the gene matches. CDR3 size: 14 residues. This CDR3 is CASKGRGGNTEAFF. CDR3 coding DNA: TGTGCCAGTAAAGGCAGGGGGGGGAACACTGAAGCTTTCTTT.

The rearrangement links TRBV6-9 to TRBJ2-7; D possibly corresponds to TRBD2 (6 bases). V was cut by 7 bases and J by 5 bases, with 9 bases left in between. Per germline, CDR1 MNHGY and CDR2 SVAAGI. The CDR3 runs 11 residues. The DNA of the CDR3 is TGTGCCAGCATAGGCGGGAACGAGCAGTACTTC. Protein sequence: CASIGGNEQYF.